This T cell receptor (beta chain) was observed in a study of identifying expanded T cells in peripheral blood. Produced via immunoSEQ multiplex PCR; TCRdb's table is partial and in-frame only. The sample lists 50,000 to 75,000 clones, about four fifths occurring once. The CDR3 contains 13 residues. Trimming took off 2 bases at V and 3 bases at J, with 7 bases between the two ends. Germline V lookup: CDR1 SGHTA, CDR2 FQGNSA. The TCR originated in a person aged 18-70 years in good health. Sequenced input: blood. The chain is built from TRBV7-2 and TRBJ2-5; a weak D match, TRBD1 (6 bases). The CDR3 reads CASSLNREETQYF. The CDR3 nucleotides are TGTGCCAGCAGCTTAAACAGGGAAGAGACCCAGTACTTC.